The 8 T cell receptor beta chains presented below share a single source sample, sequenced in a study of blood T cell repertoires in COVID-19. Repertoires were generated with immunoSEQ multiplex PCR, while TCRdb's copy carries only in-frame clones and drops some. The sample includes roughly 120,000 clones, 85% to 90% of them seen just once. Input material: peripheral blood. These receptors were taken from a woman aged 50 to 65 with acute or convalescent COVID-19.

The CDR3 coding sequence is TGTGCCAGCAGTTTCCGCCGATCTAGCGGGGGAACAGATACGCAGTATTTT. Protein product: CASSFRRSSGGTDTQYF. The chain links TRBV7-8 to TRBJ2-3, with 10 bases identical to TRBD2. CDR1 SGHVS and CDR2 FQNEAQ come from the germline V gene. Trimming took 6 bases from V and 3 from J; bases not matched to a gene: 12. The CDR3 totals 17 residues.

The chain couples TRBV7-9 to TRBJ1-1; the match to TRBD1 covers 9 bases. CDR3 length equals 15 residues. CDR1 SEHNR and CDR2 FQNEAQ come from the germline V gene (reference sequence). The V and J ends lost 5 bases and 2 bases, in that order; junction bases with no gene match: 6. CDR3 region: CASSPRTGVNTEAFF. CDR3 in DNA: TGTGCCAGCAGCCCACGGACAGGGGTCAACACTGAAGCTTTCTTT.

The chain employs TRBV2 and TRBJ1-3, with a weak D call TRBD1 (5 bases). V lost 4 bases and J lost 0, with 13 bases in between. This CDR3 region has 16 residues. CDR1 is SNHLY, CDR2 FYNNEI, per germline. The CDR3 protein is CASSARQRLSGNTIYF. The CDR3 region has the DNA TGTGCCAGCAGTGCCCGACAGCGACTCTCTGGAAACACCATATATTTT.

V is TRBV2 and J is TRBJ1-2; tentatively, D is TRBD1 (5 bases). CDR1 and CDR2 (germline): SNHLY, FYNNEI. The V and J ends lost 4 bases and 6 bases respectively, with 18 bases between them. The CDR3 is 15 amino acids. The CDR3 is CASSGAGGEIHGYTF. CDR3 DNA sequence: TGTGCCAGCAGTGGTGCCGGGGGAGAGATTCATGGCTACACCTTC.

Here the CDR3 reads CASSQLSGPLADTQYF. In DNA form, the CDR3 reads TGTGCCAGCAGCCAGCTTAGCGGCCCCCTGGCAGATACGCAGTATTTT. The rearrangement joins TRBV3-1 (or the pseudogene TRBV3-2) to TRBJ2-3; a weak D match, TRBD2 (6 bases). Trimming took off 3 bases at V and 4 bases at J, with 17 bases between the two ends. CDR1 is LGHDT and CDR2 is YNNKEL in the germline V gene (reference sequence). This CDR3 is built from 16 residues.

This clone was seen more than once but under ten times. This chain uses TRBV5-8 with TRBJ2-1; D is uncertain. Germline loops: CDR1 SGHTS, CDR2 YDEGEE. The CDR3 extends over 15 amino acids. V lost 0 bases and J lost 8, with 15 bases in between. The CDR3 nucleotides are TGTGCCAGCAGCTTGGAGGAGTTGGTCTGGGATGAGCAGTTCTTC. Amino acid sequence: CASSLEELVWDEQFF.

The rearrangement joins TRBV9 to TRBJ2-3; TRBD1 aligns across 9 bases. V lost 3 bases and J lost 1; bases outside the gene matches: 18. CDR3 size: 20 residues. Germline CDR1 SGDLS, CDR2 YYNGEE. DNA for the CDR3: TGTGCCAGCAGCGCCCCCCAACAGGGGGCCGGGGCTAGGCGCACAGATACGCAGTATTTT. Its translation is CASSAPQQGAGARRTDTQYF.

The CDR3 DNA sequence: TGCGCCAGCAGAGGACTAGCGGGAGTTACAGCAGATACGCAGTATTTT. It translates to CASRGLAGVTADTQYF. The chain uses TRBV10-1 and TRBJ2-3; 13 bases are shared with TRBD2. Germline CDR1 reads WNHNN; CDR2 reads SYGVQD (reference sequence). This CDR3 is 16 amino acids long. The V segment lost 6 bases and the J segment 4 bases; nucleotides outside the gene matches: 7.